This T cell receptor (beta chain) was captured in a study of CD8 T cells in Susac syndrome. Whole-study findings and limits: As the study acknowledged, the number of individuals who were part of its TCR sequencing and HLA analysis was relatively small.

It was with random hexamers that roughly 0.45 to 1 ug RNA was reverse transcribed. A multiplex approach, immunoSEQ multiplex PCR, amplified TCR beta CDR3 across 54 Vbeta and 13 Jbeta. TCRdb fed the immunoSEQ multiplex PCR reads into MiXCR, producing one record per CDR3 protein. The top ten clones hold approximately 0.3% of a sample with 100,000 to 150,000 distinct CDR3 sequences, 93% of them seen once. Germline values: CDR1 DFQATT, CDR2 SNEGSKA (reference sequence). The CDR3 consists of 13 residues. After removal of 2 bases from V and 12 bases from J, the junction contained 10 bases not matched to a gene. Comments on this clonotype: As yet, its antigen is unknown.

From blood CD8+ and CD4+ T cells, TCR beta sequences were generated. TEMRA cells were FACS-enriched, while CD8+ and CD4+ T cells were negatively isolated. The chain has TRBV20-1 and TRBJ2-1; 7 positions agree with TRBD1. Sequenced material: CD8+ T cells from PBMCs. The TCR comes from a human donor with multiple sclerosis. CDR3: CSARTTGEMAQFF. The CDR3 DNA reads TGCAGTGCTAGAACAACAGGGGAGATGGCGCAGTTCTTC.